The clone carrying this TCR beta chain was seen ten or more times. Its antigen is still unknown. Per the original methods: What underpinned the distant-metastasis classifier for papillary thyroid cancer was the set of CDR3 differences across clinicopathological groups. TCRdb redid the clone calls on the PCR reads using MiXCR. These V and J calls derive from TCRdb rather than the authors' analysis. The sample includes approximately 86,000 clones, roughly an eighth of them seen just once. This entry belongs to a study of metastatic and nonmetastatic thyroid tumors. In the study overall: A comparison of repertoires was made across blood and tumor or nodule tissue from malignant and benign thyroid patients. Notes on the study in general: Significantly higher TCR beta diversity was reportedly seen in malignant thyroid tumors than benign nodules, in blood and tumor.

Before thyroid surgery, none of the patients had received any treatment. The sequence was obtained from a female donor with papillary thyroid cancer or a benign thyroid nodule (not recorded which). Some clones in this sample may be carry-over from other donors' samples. Specimen: tumor tissue.

Here the CDR3 reads CATSDPQGAYNEQFF. CDR3 DNA sequence: TGTGCCACCAGTGATCCGCAGGGGGCCTACAATGAGCAGTTCTTC. The chain employs TRBV24-1 and TRBJ2-1, with 7 bases matching TRBD1. The CDR3 has 15 residues. The V gene's germline CDR1 is KGHDR and CDR2 SFDVKD. Trimming at V came to 3 bases and at J to 2 bases, leaving 3 bases not matched to a gene.